The present T cell receptor beta chain was sequenced within a study of T cell changes during pregnancy in multiple sclerosis. This CDR3 contains 16 residues. Per the germline V gene, CDR1 is KGHSH and CDR2 is LQKENI. V lost 4 bases and J 2 bases, leaving 16 bases between the germline ends. TCRdb's table, derived via immunoSEQ multiplex PCR, lists solely in-frame clones and lacks some. This sample carries 50,000 to 60,000 clones, nearly 95% of them seen once, and the ten largest clones take about 0.24%. This material consisted of CD4+ T cells from peripheral blood mononuclear cells, taken in the second trimester of pregnancy. This clonotype was obtained from a female donor with multiple sclerosis, enrolled in a pregnancy study. This chain uses TRBV18 with TRBJ2-3; perhaps TRBD1 as D (6 bases). CDR3 nucleotides: TGTGCCAGCTCACTTTTGGCAGGGGATTTCACAGATACGCAGTATTTT. Translating it yields CASSLLAGDFTDTQYF.